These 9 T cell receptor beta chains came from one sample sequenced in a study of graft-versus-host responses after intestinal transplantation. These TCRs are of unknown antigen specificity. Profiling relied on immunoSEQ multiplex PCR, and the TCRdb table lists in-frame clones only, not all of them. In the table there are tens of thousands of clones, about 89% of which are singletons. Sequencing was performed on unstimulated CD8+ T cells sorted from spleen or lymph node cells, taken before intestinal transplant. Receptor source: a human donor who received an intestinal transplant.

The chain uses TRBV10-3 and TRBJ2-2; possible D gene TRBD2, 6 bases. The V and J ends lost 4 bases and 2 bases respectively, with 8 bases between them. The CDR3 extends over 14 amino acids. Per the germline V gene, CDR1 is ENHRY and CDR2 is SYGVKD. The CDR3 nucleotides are TGTGCCATCAGTGTAGGGACTAACACCGGGGAGCTGTTTTTT. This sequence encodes CAISVGTNTGELFF.

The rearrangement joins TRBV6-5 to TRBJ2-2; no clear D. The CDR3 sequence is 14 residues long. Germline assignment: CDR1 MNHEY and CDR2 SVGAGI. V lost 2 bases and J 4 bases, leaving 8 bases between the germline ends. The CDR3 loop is CASSYAAVTGELFF. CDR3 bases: TGTGCCAGCAGTTACGCGGCAGTCACCGGGGAGCTGTTTTTT.

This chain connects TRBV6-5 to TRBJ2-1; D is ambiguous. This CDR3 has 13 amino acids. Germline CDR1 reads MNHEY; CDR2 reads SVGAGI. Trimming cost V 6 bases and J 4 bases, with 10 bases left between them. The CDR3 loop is CASSATRYNEQFF. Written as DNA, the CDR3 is TGTGCCAGCAGCGCAACAAGATACAATGAGCAGTTCTTC.

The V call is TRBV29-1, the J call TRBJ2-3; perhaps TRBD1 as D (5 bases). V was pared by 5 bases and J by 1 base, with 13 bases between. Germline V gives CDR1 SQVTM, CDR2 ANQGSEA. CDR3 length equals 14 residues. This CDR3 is CSVKRTYRTDTQYF. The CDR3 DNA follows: TGCAGCGTTAAGAGGACATACCGCACAGATACGCAGTATTTT.

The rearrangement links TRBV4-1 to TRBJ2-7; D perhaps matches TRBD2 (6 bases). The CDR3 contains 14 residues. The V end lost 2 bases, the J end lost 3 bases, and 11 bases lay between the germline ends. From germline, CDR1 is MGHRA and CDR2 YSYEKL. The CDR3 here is CASSQTDGSYEQYF. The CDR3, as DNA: TGCGCCAGCAGCCAAACGGACGGGAGCTACGAGCAGTACTTC.

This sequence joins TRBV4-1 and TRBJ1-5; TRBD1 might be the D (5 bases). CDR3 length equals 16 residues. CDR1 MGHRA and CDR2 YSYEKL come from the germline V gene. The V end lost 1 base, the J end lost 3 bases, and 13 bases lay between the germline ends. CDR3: CASSQGLGQLNQPQHF. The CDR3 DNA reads TGCGCCAGCAGCCAAGGGTTGGGGCAGCTCAATCAGCCCCAGCATTTT.

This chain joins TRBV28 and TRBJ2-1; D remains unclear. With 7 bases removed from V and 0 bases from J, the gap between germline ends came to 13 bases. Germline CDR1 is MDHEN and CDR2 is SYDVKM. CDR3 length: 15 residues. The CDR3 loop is CASIPASSSYNEQFF. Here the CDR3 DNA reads TGTGCCAGCATTCCGGCATCTAGCTCCTACAATGAGCAGTTCTTC. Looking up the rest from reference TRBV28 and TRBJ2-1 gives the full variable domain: DVKVTQSSRYLVKRTGEKVFLECVQDMDHENMFWYRQDPGLGLRLIYFSYDVKMKEKGDIPEGYSVSREKKERFSLILESASTNQTSMYLCASIPASSSYNEQFFGPGTRLTVL.

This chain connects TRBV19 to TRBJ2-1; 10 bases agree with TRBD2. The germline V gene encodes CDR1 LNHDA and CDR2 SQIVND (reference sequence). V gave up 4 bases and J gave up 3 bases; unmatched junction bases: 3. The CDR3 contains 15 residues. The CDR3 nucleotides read TGTGCCAGTAGTAGAAGCGGGGGGGGCTACAATGAGCAGTTCTTC. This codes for CASSRSGGGYNEQFF. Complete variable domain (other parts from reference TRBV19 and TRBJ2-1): DGGITQSPKYLFRKEGQNVTLSCEQNLNHDAMYWYRQDPGQGLRLIYYSQIVNDFQKGDIAEGYSVSREKKESFPLTVTSAQKNPTAFYLCASSRSGGGYNEQFFGPGTRLTVL.

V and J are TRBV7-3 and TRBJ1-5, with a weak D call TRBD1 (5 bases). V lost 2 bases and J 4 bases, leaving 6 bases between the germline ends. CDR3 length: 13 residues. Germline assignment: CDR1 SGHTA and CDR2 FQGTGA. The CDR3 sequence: CASSLGANQPQHF. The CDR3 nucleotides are TGTGCCAGCAGCTTAGGGGCGAATCAGCCCCAGCATTTT.